Listed below are T cell receptor beta chains from one sample, sequenced in a study of CD8 T cells in Susac syndrome. Each CDR3 protein gets one entry after TCRdb re-called the immunoSEQ multiplex PCR reads with MiXCR. The sample yields 80,000 to 90,000 distinct CDR3 sequences, around 93% seen once. Sequencing was done on a sample of CD8+ T cells from PBMCs. The receptors derive from a human donor in good health. CDR3s include the opening cysteine and the closing phenylalanine or tryptophan. D genes are given only for firm matches. Expanded clones are given a class, and other clones once, few, many or no size at all.

j_call	cdr3_length	clone_size	d_call	v_call	cdr3_nt	cdr3_aa
TRBJ1-2	14	.	.	TRBV20-1	TGCAGTGCTAGAGCTAGGACGGTAACCGATGGCTACACCTTC	CSARARTVTDGYTF
TRBJ1-1	16	.	.	TRBV12-5	TGTGCTAGTGGTTTGTTCATCAGGCGGCCGAACACTGAAGCTTTCTTT	CASGLFIRRPNTEAFF
TRBJ2-7	14	.	TRBD2	TRBV7-6	TGTGCCAGCAGCGCACTAGCGGGGTGGGGCGAGCAGTACTTC	CASSALAGWGEQYF
TRBJ2-1	15	.	.	TRBV19	TGTGCCAGTAGTTGGGACTCTTCTACCTACAATGAGCAGTTCTTC	CASSWDSSTYNEQFF
TRBJ2-1	17	.	TRBD2	TRBV7-6	TGTGCCAGCAGCCTTACTAGCGGGGGGCACGTTTTTAATGAGCAGTTCTTC	CASSLTSGGHVFNEQFF
TRBJ1-5	14	once	.	TRBV27	TGTGCCAGCAGTTTAGCACCCGTGAATCAGCCCCAGCATTTT	CASSLAPVNQPQHF
TRBJ1-1	12	.	.	TRBV7-2	TGTGCCAGCAGCTTCTGGGACGGTGAAGCTTTCTTT	CASSFWDGEAFF
TRBJ2-1	14	.	TRBD2	TRBV6-5	TGTGCCAGCAGTCATAATCTAGCGGGGGGACGGAAGTTCTTC	CASSHNLAGGRKFF
TRBJ2-5	18	.	.	TRBV6-1	TGTGCCAGCAGTGAAAGGAGTAGTCCCGGGGACGTGCGTGAGACCCAGTACTTC	CASSERSSPGDVRETQYF
TRBJ2-2	16	.	TRBD2	TRBV12-5	TGTGCTAGTGGTTTTGTCATAGCGGGGGGTCCCGGGGAGCTGTTTTTT	CASGFVIAGGPGELFF
TRBJ2-1	15	.	.	TRBV9	TGTGCCAGCAGCCCCTCGGGTACAAACTACAATGAGCAGTTCTTC	CASSPSGTNYNEQFF
TRBJ2-3	14	.	TRBD2	TRBV27	TGTGCCAGCGGAGCGGGGGCACCGTCAGATACGCAGTATTTT	CASGAGAPSDTQYF
TRBJ2-3	16	.	TRBD2	TRBV29-1	TGCAGCGTTGAAGGCGGGACTAGCGGGGGGTTGGATACGCAGTATTTT	CSVEGGTSGGLDTQYF
TRBJ2-7	14	once	.	TRBV9	TGTGCCAGCAGCCCGCCGGACAGCTCCTACGAGCAGTACTTC	CASSPPDSSYEQYF
TRBJ1-5	15	.	.	TRBV2	TGTGCCAGCAGTGAGAGGGGGAAGGGCAATCAGCCCCAGCATTTT	CASSERGKGNQPQHF
TRBJ1-2	12	.	TRBD1	TRBV20-1	TGCAGTGCTATCCATACAGGGGATGGCTACACCTTC	CSAIHTGDGYTF
TRBJ1-2	15	.	.	TRBV7-6	TGTGCCAGCAGCTTAGAAAGGGGTTCTAACTATGGCTACACCTTC	CASSLERGSNYGYTF
TRBJ1-4	14	.	TRBD1	TRBV6-5	TGTGCCAGCACCCAGGGGGGGGCGATTGAAAAACTGTTTTTT	CASTQGGAIEKLFF
TRBJ1-1	17	.	TRBD1	TRBV3-1	TGTGCCAGCAGCCTAACCTCAGGGGGCATGGGCAACACTGAAGCTTTCTTT	CASSLTSGGMGNTEAFF
TRBJ2-5	14	.	TRBD1	TRBV6-4	TGTGCCAGCATTTGGACAGGGTTTGTGAAGACCCAGTACTTC	CASIWTGFVKTQYF
TRBJ1-2	11	.	.	TRBV12-3/TRBV12-4	TGTGCCACTCGGGGAGGCAATGGCTACACCTTC	CATRGGNGYTF
TRBJ1-1	12	few	.	TRBV6-5	TGTGCCAGCAGTCCTGGGACGGCTGAAGCTTTCTTT	CASSPGTAEAFF
TRBJ1-6	15	.	.	TRBV7-6	TGTGCCAGCAGCTTAGCGCGGGGACCTCATTCACCCCTCCACTTT	CASSLARGPHSPLHF
TRBJ1-2	13	.	.	TRBV18	TGTGCCAGCTCATCTGGACCCCTTGGGGGCTACACCTTC	CASSSGPLGGYTF
TRBJ1-1	12	.	TRBD1	TRBV19	TGTGCCAGTAGCCCAGGGGGGGCTGAAGCTTTCTTT	CASSPGGAEAFF
TRBJ1-4	17	.	.	TRBV6-5	TGTGCCAGCAGTTACTCCAATTACAGGGCGCCGAATGAAAAACTGTTTTTT	CASSYSNYRAPNEKLFF
TRBJ2-7	15	.	TRBD2	TRBV3-1	TGTGCCAGCAGCCAAGACGGGACTAGCAGTTACGAGCAGTACTTC	CASSQDGTSSYEQYF
TRBJ2-1	15	.	TRBD2	TRBV13	TGTGCCAGCAGCTCTCCTAGCGGGGGGGACAATGAGCAGTTCTTC	CASSSPSGGDNEQFF